The 21 T cell receptor beta chains presented below share a single source sample, sequenced in a study of CD8 T cells in Susac syndrome. RNA in amounts of roughly 0.5 to 1 ug was reverse transcribed with random hexamers. TCRdb processed the immunoSEQ multiplex PCR reads anew with MiXCR; each CDR3 protein has one entry. The sample carries about 110,000 distinct CDR3 sequences, approximately 94% recorded once. The specimen sequenced was CD8+ T cells from PBMCs. These receptor sequences come from a human donor with Susac syndrome.

V and J are TRBV2 and TRBJ1-1; 7 bases are a match to TRBD1. The germline CDR1 and CDR2 sequences are SNHLY and FYNNEI. The CDR3 loop spans 11 amino acids. Unmatched junction bases numbered 4, after V lost 8 bases and J lost 7 bases. CDR3 sequence reads: CASSTGIEAFF. DNA of the CDR3: TGTGCCAGCTCGACAGGGATTGAAGCTTTCTTT. Full variable domain (rest looked up from reference TRBV2 and TRBJ1-1): EPEVTQTPSHQVTQMGQEVILRCVPISNHLYFYWYRQILGQKVEFLVSFYNNEISEKSEIFDDQFSVERPDGSNFTLKIRSTKLEDSAMYFCASSTGIEAFFGQGTRLTVV.

The rearrangement links TRBV29-1 to TRBJ1-2, with 7 nucleotides matching TRBD1. CDR1 is SQVTM and CDR2 is ANQGSEA in the germline V gene. This CDR3 has 12 amino acids. Unmatched junction bases numbered 10, after V lost 7 bases and J lost 8 bases. The CDR3 DNA reads TGCAGCGCCGAGACAGGGCTCCCGGGCTACACCTTC. It codes for CSAETGLPGYTF.

V is TRBV9 and J is TRBJ2-2; D is uncertain. The CDR3 extends over 13 amino acids. The germline CDR1 and CDR2 sequences are SGDLS and YYNGEE. Trimming pared 0 bases from V and 4 bases from J, leaving 4 bases between. The CDR3 sequence is CASSVGSTGELFF. DNA for the CDR3: TGTGCCAGCAGCGTAGGCAGCACCGGGGAGCTGTTTTTT.

This chain connects TRBV9 to TRBJ2-7; a possible D gene is TRBD2 (6 bases). V lost 7 bases and J lost 0, with 11 bases in between. CDR1 is SGDLS and CDR2 is YYNGEE in the germline V gene. The CDR3 runs to 13 residues. For the CDR3, the DNA is TGTGCCAGCTCCCCCGGGAGCTCCTACGAGCAGTACTTC. Its protein is CASSPGSSYEQYF.

V usage is TRBV15 and J usage is TRBJ1-3; no reliable D call. The germline V gene encodes CDR1 LNHNV and CDR2 YYDKDF (reference sequence). The V and J ends lost 4 bases and 4 bases respectively, with 8 bases between them. The length of the CDR3 is 13 residues. CDR3 sequence: CATSTLSGNTIYF. The CDR3 DNA is TGTGCCACCAGCACCCTCTCGGGAAACACCATATATTTT. Variable domain in full (rest from reference TRBV15 and TRBJ1-3): DAMVIQNPRYQVTQFGKPVTLSCSQTLNHNVMYWYQQKSSQAPKLLFHYYDKDFNNEADTPDNFQSRRPNTSFCFLDIRSPGLGDTAMYLCATSTLSGNTIYFGEGSWLTVV.

The V and J genes are TRBV20-1 and TRBJ2-3; D unresolved. The CDR3 has 13 residues. Germline lookup yields CDR1 DFQATT and CDR2 SNEGSKA (reference sequence). The V gene lost 4 bases and the J gene lost 3 bases, with 11 bases spanning the gap. The CDR3 DNA follows: TGCAGTGCTATCGAGCCCGTTACAGATACGCAGTATTTT. Its protein is CSAIEPVTDTQYF.

The genes are TRBV7-6 and TRBJ2-3; D unclear. Germline CDR1 and CDR2: SGHVS and FNYEAQ. This CDR3 is 14 amino acids long. V lost 5 bases and J 3 bases, leaving 12 bases between the germline ends. In DNA form, the CDR3 reads TGTGCCAGCAGCCTAGAGATGGGAACAGATACGCAGTATTTT. Residues: CASSLEMGTDTQYF.

The chain combines TRBV29-1 with TRBJ1-6; TRBD1 is a possible D gene (6 bases). Per the germline V gene, CDR1 is SQVTM and CDR2 is ANQGSEA. V was shortened by 8 bases and J by 4 bases, with 12 bases between the two germline ends. CDR3 length equals 13 residues. The DNA for the CDR3 is TGCAGCTTGAGGGACAATTATAATTCACCCCTCCACTTT. This translates into CSLRDNYNSPLHF.

V gene TRBV27 combines with J gene TRBJ1-5; no reliable D call. The germline V gene encodes CDR1 MNHEY and CDR2 SMNVEV (reference sequence). The CDR3 has 16 residues. V shed 3 bases and J shed 0 bases, with 12 bases lying between them. CDR3 residues: CASSFQAPYSNQPQHF. DNA of the CDR3: TGTGCCAGCAGTTTCCAGGCCCCTTATAGCAATCAGCCCCAGCATTTT.

This clonotype was recorded many times. This chain connects TRBV7-9 to TRBJ2-7; D gene unclear. The CDR3 spans 13 residues. CDR1 is SEHNR, CDR2 FQNEAQ, per germline (reference sequence). Trimming left V 2 bases short and J 4 bases short, with 9 bases between. The CDR3, as DNA: TGTGCCAGCAGCTTAATAGAGGAATACGAGCAGTACTTC. It codes for CASSLIEEYEQYF. The full variable domain, its missing parts supplied by reference TRBV7-9 and TRBJ2-7, is DTGVSQNPRHKITKRGQNVTFRCDPISEHNRLYWYRQTLGQGPEFLTYFQNEAQLEKSRLLSDRFSAERPKGSFSTLEIQRTEQGDSAMYLCASSLIEEYEQYFGPGTRLTVT.

This chain uses TRBV14 with TRBJ2-7, with TRBD2 as a possible D gene (5 bases). V shed 2 bases and J shed 2 bases, with 10 bases lying between them. This CDR3 spans 14 amino acids. CDR1 and CDR2 (germline): SGHDN, FVKESK. The CDR3, as DNA: TGTGCCAGCAGCCAACTTGGGAGTACCTACGAGCAGTACTTC. Its protein product is CASSQLGSTYEQYF.

This clonotype was picked up one time. The chain uses TRBV7-7 and TRBJ2-5, with D possibly called TRBD1 or TRBD2 (5 bases each). The germline V and J ends were trimmed by 1 base and 5 bases, with 14 bases remaining between them. There are 15 residues in the CDR3. CDR1 is SSHAT, CDR2 FNYEAQ, per germline (reference sequence). The DNA of the CDR3 is TGTGCCAGCAGCTTAGTTTGGGGGAGTGGGGAGACCCAGTACTTC. As protein: CASSLVWGSGETQYF.

The rearrangement joins TRBV7-3 to TRBJ1-4, with D maybe TRBD1 (6 bases). In germline, CDR1 is SGHTA, CDR2 FQGTGA. CDR3 length equals 15 residues. V was pared by 2 bases and J by 5 bases, with 12 bases between. The CDR3 nucleotides are TGTGCCAGCAGCTTATTCGGGGGGGCGAATGAAAAACTGTTTTTT. Translation gives CASSLFGGANEKLFF.

The chain is built from TRBV6-2 or TRBV6-3 and TRBJ2-1, with 10 nucleotides matching TRBD2. Unmatched junction bases numbered 11, after V lost 5 bases and J lost 10 bases. CDR3 length: 15 amino acids. The germline V gene has CDR1 MNHEY and CDR2 SVGEGT. The CDR3 protein is CASSTGTSVEEEQFF. The CDR3 DNA is TGTGCCAGCAGTACCGGGACTAGCGTCGAGGAGGAGCAGTTCTTC.

The chain employs TRBV15 and TRBJ1-1; D not resolved. Germline assignment: CDR1 LNHNV and CDR2 YYDKDF (reference sequence). The V end was cut by 5 bases, the J end by 6 bases, with 10 bases between. CDR3 length equals 12 residues. CDR3 amino acids: CATSVSRSEAFF. CDR3 nucleotides: TGTGCCACCAGCGTGTCCAGGTCTGAAGCTTTCTTT.

The chain combines TRBV27 with TRBJ2-4, with D tentatively TRBD1 (5 bases). The V end lost 11 bases, the J end lost 2 bases, and 13 bases lay between the germline ends. The germline CDR1 and CDR2 sequences are MNHEY and SMNVEV (reference sequence). The CDR3 loop spans 13 amino acids. CDR3 sequence: CAAARGPKNIQYF. In nucleotides, the CDR3 is TGTGCCGCAGCAAGGGGTCCCAAAAACATTCAGTACTTC.

The genes are TRBV20-1 and TRBJ2-3; 8 bases match TRBD2. The germline V gene has CDR1 DFQATT and CDR2 SNEGSKA (reference sequence). This CDR3 spans 15 amino acids. Unmatched junction bases numbered 7, after V lost 5 bases and J lost 0 bases. In nucleotides, the CDR3 is TGCAGTGCTCGACCGGGGGGGCCAAGCACAGATACGCAGTATTTT. Translation gives CSARPGGPSTDTQYF.

The table lists this clonotype with a few counts. This sequence joins TRBV19 and TRBJ2-2; D unresolved. CDR1 and CDR2 from the germline V gene are LNHDA and SQIVND (reference sequence). V lost 5 bases and J 5 bases, leaving 6 bases between the germline ends. The CDR3 loop spans 12 amino acids. The CDR3 DNA reads as TGTGCCAGTAGTTGGGGTACCGGGGAGCTGTTTTTT. Translation: CASSWGTGELFF.

J is TRBJ1-1 and V is TRBV12-3 or TRBV12-4; TRBD1 might be the D (5 bases). The CDR3 has 12 amino acids. Trimming stripped 10 bases from V and 4 bases from J, with 13 bases between. The CDR3, as DNA: TGTGCCATCCTCGCGGGGGGCACTGAAGCTTTCTTT. Protein product: CAILAGGTEAFF.

This clonotype was recorded once. This rearrangement joins TRBV9 to TRBJ2-3, with 10 nucleotides matching TRBD2. The junction had 10 bases not matched to a gene; V was cut back by 3 bases and J by 0 bases. Germline-derived CDR1 and CDR2 are SGDLS and YYNGEE. The CDR3 is made up of 18 amino acids. As DNA, the CDR3 is TGTGCCAGCAGCGCCCCGGGGACTAGCGCCACTAGCACAGATACGCAGTATTTT. This codes for CASSAPGTSATSTDTQYF.

The chain combines TRBV4-1 with TRBJ2-1, with unresolved D. CDR1 MGHRA and CDR2 YSYEKL come from the germline V gene. V gave up 4 bases and J gave up 3 bases, with 7 bases separating them. The CDR3 contains 13 residues. CDR3 DNA: TGCGCCAGCAGCCCGTGGGGCTACAATGAGCAGTTCTTC. Its protein product is CASSPWGYNEQFF.